This entry is about one T cell receptor beta chain. What it binds is unknown. This sample was taken from a study of cytomegalovirus exposure and HLA in healthy donors. General study points: About 87% or about 30% of the time was how often most TCR beta V segments were productive, according to an earlier analysis. Versus the 666-donor mean, an Asian-associated ancestry cluster reportedly showed fewer N-insertions in a later analysis. In a later analysis, V- and J-gene trimming of beta chains associated with a DCLRE1C missense variant, replicated independently.

13 Jbeta primers and 60 Vbeta primers were used for the PCR. Some clones are missing from TCRdb's copy, which holds only in-frame ones; the method was immunoSEQ multiplex PCR. The table records tens of thousands of clones, 68% of them present only once. The CDR3 contains 13 residues. The germline V gene has CDR1 SGHDT and CDR2 YYEEEE. The V gene lost 2 bases and the J gene lost 3 bases, with 7 bases spanning the gap. Material: PBMCs. This clonotype was obtained from a woman aged 25-40 years in good health and CMV-seronegative. This rearrangement joins TRBV5-6 to TRBJ2-3, with a tentative D call TRBD2 (5 bases). CDR3 loop: CASSFGETDTQYF. Written as DNA, the CDR3 is TGTGCCAGCAGCTTCGGGGAAACAGATACGCAGTATTTT.